This T cell receptor beta chain was obtained from a study of cytomegalovirus exposure and HLA in healthy donors. CDR1 MDHEN and CDR2 SYDVKM come from the germline V gene. Trimming cost V 5 bases and J 9 bases, with 25 bases left between them. The length of the CDR3 is 17 residues. A multiplex PCR was run with 60 Vbeta primers and 13 Jbeta primers. The table came from immunoSEQ multiplex PCR; TCRdb's copy has only in-frame clones and leaves some out. Its table records 100,000 to 150,000 clones. The clonotype originates from a man aged 25 to 40 in good health and CMV-seronegative. This rearrangement joins TRBV28 to TRBJ2-2; a possible D gene is TRBD2 (6 bases). The sequenced sample was PBMCs. CDR3 protein: CASSHYRLLAEGRELFF. In DNA, the CDR3 is TGTGCCAGCAGTCACTACCGCCTTTTAGCGGAGGGCCGGGAGCTGTTTTTT.